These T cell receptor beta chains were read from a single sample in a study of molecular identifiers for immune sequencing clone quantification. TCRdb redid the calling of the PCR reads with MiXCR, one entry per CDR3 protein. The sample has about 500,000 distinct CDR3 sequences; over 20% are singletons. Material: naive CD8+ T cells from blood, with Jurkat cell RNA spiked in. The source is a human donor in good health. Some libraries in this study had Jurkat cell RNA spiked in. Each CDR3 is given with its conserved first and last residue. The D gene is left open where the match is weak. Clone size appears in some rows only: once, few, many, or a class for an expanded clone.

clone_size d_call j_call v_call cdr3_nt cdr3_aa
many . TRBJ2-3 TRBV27 TGTGCCAGCAGTCCCGAAAATGGACCGGAAGATACGCAGTATTTT CASSPENGPEDTQYF
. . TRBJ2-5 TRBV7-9 TGTGCCAGCAGCGATACCTGGGAGACCCAGTACTTC CASSDTWETQYF
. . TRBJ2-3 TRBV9 TGTGCCAGCAGCATGGGGGGCAGGACCACAGATACGCAGTATTTT CASSMGGRTTDTQYF
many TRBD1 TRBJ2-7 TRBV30 TGTGCCTGGATCGGCAGGGGGCCGGTCGAGCAGTACTTC CAWIGRGPVEQYF
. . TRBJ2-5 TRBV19 TGTGCCAGTAGTATAGATGACTTCCAAGAGACCCAGTACTTC CASSIDDFQETQYF
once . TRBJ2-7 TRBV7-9 TGTGCCAGCAGCTTAATAGGAACAGGGCCCTACGAGCGGTACTTC CASSLIGTGPYERYF
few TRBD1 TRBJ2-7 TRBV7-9 TGTGCCAGCAGCCAACGGGACAGTCCCTACGAGCAGTACTTC CASSQRDSPYEQYF
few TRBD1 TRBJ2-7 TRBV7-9 TGTGCCAGCAGCTCCACGACAGGGAGTGGCTACGAGCAGTACTTC CASSSTTGSGYEQYF
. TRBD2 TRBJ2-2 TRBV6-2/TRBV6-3 TGTGCCAGCAGTTTACGACTAGCTACAAACACCGGGGAGCTGTTTTTT CASSLRLATNTGELFF
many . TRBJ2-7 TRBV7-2 TGTGCCAGCAGCTACCCCGGCCGAAATTACGAGCAGTACTTC CASSYPGRNYEQYF
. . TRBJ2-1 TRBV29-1 TGCAGCGTCCCCACAGGGTTCTTC CSVPTGFF
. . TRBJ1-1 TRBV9 TGTGCCAGCGGCGTAGAGGGGCTGGACACTGAAGCTTTCTTT CASGVEGLDTEAFF
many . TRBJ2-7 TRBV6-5 TGTGCCAGCAGTTACGTGGGTGTAAGTAGACAGGTGACCTACGAGCAGTACTTC CASSYVGVSRQVTYEQYF
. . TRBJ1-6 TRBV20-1 TGCAGTCCCTACGAGCGGATTAATTCACCCCTCCACTTT CSPYERINSPLHF
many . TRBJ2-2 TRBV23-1 TGCGCCAGCAGTCAATTTCCGGGACTTAACACCGGGGAGCTGTTTTTT CASSQFPGLNTGELFF
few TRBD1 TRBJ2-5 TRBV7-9 TGTGCCAGCAGCCCAACAGGGGGCCAAGGAGAGACCCAGCACTTC CASSPTGGQGETQHF
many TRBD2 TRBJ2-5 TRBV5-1 TGCGCCAGCAGCTTGGCCGGGGGGTACCAAGAGACCCAGTACTTC CASSLAGGYQETQYF
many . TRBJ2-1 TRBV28 TGTGCCAGCAGGCCACCAGGACAGTACAATGAGCAGTTCTTC CASRPPGQYNEQFF
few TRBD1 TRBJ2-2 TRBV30 TGTGCCTGGAGCGAGACAGGGTCCGGGGAGCTGTTTTTT CAWSETGSGELFF
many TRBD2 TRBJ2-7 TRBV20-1 TGCAGTGCTAGAGAGGGGACTAGCCCTGTCTACGAGCAGTACTTC CSAREGTSPVYEQYF
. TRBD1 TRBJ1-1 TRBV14 TGTGCCAGCAGCCGCGACAGGGAAGCCACTGAAGCTTTCTTT CASSRDREATEAFF
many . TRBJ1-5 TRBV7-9 TGTGCCAGCAGCACCAGGGATAGCAATCAGCCCCAGCATTTT CASSTRDSNQPQHF
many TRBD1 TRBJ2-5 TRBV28 TGTGCCAGCAGTGATGGAGAACAGGGGGCGTTATTCGGGGAGACCCAGTACTTC CASSDGEQGALFGETQYF
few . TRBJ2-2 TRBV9 TGTGCCAGCAGCGTAGGGTGGGCCGGGGAGCTGTTTTTT CASSVGWAGELFF
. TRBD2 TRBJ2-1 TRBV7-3 TGTGCCAGCAGTCTCGGACTAGCGGGAGTGTTGAATGAGCAGTTCTTC CASSLGLAGVLNEQFF
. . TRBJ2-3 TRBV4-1 TGCGCCAGCAGCCACGAGGGGGGGGCAGATACGCAGTATTTT CASSHEGGADTQYF
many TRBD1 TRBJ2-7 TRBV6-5 TGTGCCAGCAGTGACCTGGACAGGGGGCCGTACGAGCAGTACTTC CASSDLDRGPYEQYF
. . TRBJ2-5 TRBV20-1 TGCAGTGCTTCGGACTACTACCAAGAGACCCAGTACTTC CSASDYYQETQYF
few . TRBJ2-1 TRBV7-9 TGTGCCAGCAGCTCTAGCGTGCAGGGGAAGCAGTTCTTC CASSSSVQGKQFF
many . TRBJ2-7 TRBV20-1 TGCAGTGCTAGAGTGCCCAACTTACGGGGGCAGTACTTC CSARVPNLRGQYF
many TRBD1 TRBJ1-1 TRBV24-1 TGTGCCACCAGTGATTACAGGGGGCAAGCTTTCTTT CATSDYRGQAFF
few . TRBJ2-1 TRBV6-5 TGTGCCAGCAGTTACTCGTTTCCTGTCGACGGATACAATGAGCAGTTCTTC CASSYSFPVDGYNEQFF
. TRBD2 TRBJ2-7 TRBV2 TGTGCCAGCAGTGATCTCATGAGCGGGGGCCAGAGCTCCTACGAGCAGTACTTC CASSDLMSGGQSSYEQYF
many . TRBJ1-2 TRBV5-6 TGTGCCAGCAGCTTGGTGACAACTTATGGCTACACCTTC CASSLVTTYGYTF